These T cell receptor beta chains were read from a single sample in a study of shared clonotypes between healthy human individuals. The method was immunoSEQ multiplex PCR; TCRdb's version includes in-frame clones alone and lacks a portion of them. The profile shows 2 million to 2.5 million clones, about 95% of them singletons. The specimen sequenced was naive CD8+ T cells sorted from blood. Every receptor here comes from a young man in good health. CDR3s include the opening cysteine and the closing phenylalanine or tryptophan. A D gene is named only where the DNA matches it firmly. The size of a clone is reported for some rows only, either as once, few or many, or as a class for expanded clones.

j_call clone_size d_call v_call cdr3_length cdr3_nt cdr3_aa
TRBJ2-7 NA NA TRBV9 12 TGTGCCAGCAGCGCCGTTGAGGGCGAGCAGTACTTC CASSAVEGEQYF
TRBJ1-2 NA TRBD1 TRBV7-8 14 TGTGCCAGCAGCGGGGGACAGGGGAACTATGGCTACACCTTC CASSGGQGNYGYTF
TRBJ2-3 NA NA TRBV5-1 16 TGCGCCAGCAGCTTCCTCTGGGACCGGAGCACAGATACGCAGTATTTT CASSFLWDRSTDTQYF
TRBJ2-7 NA NA TRBV5-1 15 TGCGCCAGCGCCTCGGCGAGAGGGATTATTGACGAGCAGTACTTC CASASARGIIDEQYF
TRBJ2-7 NA NA TRBV10-1 11 TGCGCCAGCAGTGATGGGTGGAAGCAGTACTTC CASSDGWKQYF
TRBJ1-2 NA TRBD1 TRBV7-2 13 TGTGCCAGCAGCCCGGGACAGGGGGCGCCTCCCACCTTC CASSPGQGAPPTF
TRBJ2-1 NA TRBD2 TRBV5-6 19 TGTGCCAGCAGCTTAACCCTCGGGACTAGCAAATGGGTCGGCGGTGAGCAGTTCTTC CASSLTLGTSKWVGGEQFF
TRBJ2-3 NA NA TRBV27 14 TGTGCCAGCAGCCTACTGTTCCCGGGGGATACGCAGTATTTT CASSLLFPGDTQYF
TRBJ2-5 once NA TRBV7-9 16 TGTGCCAGCAGCTTAGTACCGATAGGAGGACAAGAGACCCAGTACTTC CASSLVPIGGQETQYF
TRBJ1-6 NA NA TRBV4-3 13 TGCGCCAGCAGCGGATACGGGAATTCACCCCTCCACTTT CASSGYGNSPLHF
TRBJ2-2 NA TRBD2 TRBV9 15 TGTGCCAGCAGCTCGGGGGGGCCAGACACCGGGGAGCTGTTTTTT CASSSGGPDTGELFF
TRBJ1-6 NA TRBD1 TRBV4-1 15 TGCGCCAGCAGCCAGGCCGGGACAGGGGGTTCACCCCTCCACTTT CASSQAGTGGSPLHF
TRBJ2-3 NA TRBD2 TRBV7-9 18 TGTGCCAGCAGCCCCCGACTAGCGGGAGGAGAACAGGCCGACACGCAGTATTTT CASSPRLAGGEQADTQYF
TRBJ2-1 NA TRBD2 TRBV27 16 TGTGCCAGCAGCCCTTTGGGGCGGGAGGGTAACAATGAGCAGTTCTTC CASSPLGREGNNEQFF
TRBJ1-5 NA NA TRBV28 12 TGTGCCAGCCGGGACGGCTATCAGCCCCAGCATTTT CASRDGYQPQHF
TRBJ2-2 NA TRBD1 TRBV29-1 14 TGCAGCGTTGAAGGGACAGGGAATACCGGGGAGCTGTTTTTT CSVEGTGNTGELFF
TRBJ1-1 NA TRBD1 TRBV7-2 14 TGTGCCAGCAGCTCAGGACAGGGGGCTCCTGAAGCTTTCTTT CASSSGQGAPEAFF
TRBJ2-7 NA NA TRBV29-1 15 TGCAGCGTTGAGGAGGTCAATCGACAGTCCTACGAGCAGTACTTC CSVEEVNRQSYEQYF
TRBJ2-5 NA NA TRBV5-6 13 TGTGCCAGCAGCTTGGCACACCAAGAGACCCAGTACTTC CASSLAHQETQYF
TRBJ2-3 NA TRBD1 TRBV6-1 16 TGTGCCAGCAGTGTATCGGAACAGGGGTACACAGATACGCAGTATTTT CASSVSEQGYTDTQYF
TRBJ2-3 NA NA TRBV27 17 TGTGCCAGCAGTTTATGGTCAAGGGGCCCTAGCACAGATACGCAGTATTTT CASSLWSRGPSTDTQYF
TRBJ1-1 NA TRBD1 TRBV6-1 14 TGTGCCAGCAGTCTTACAGGGGGCGGCACTGAAGCTTTCTTT CASSLTGGGTEAFF
TRBJ1-1 once NA TRBV7-9 15 TGTGCCAGCAGCTTAGCCTCGTCGGTTTACACTGAAGCTTTCTTT CASSLASSVYTEAFF
TRBJ2-7 NA TRBD1 TRBV7-9 15 TGTGCCAGCAGCTACCGGGACAGTTCCTCCTACGAGCAGTACTTC CASSYRDSSSYEQYF
TRBJ1-2 NA NA TRBV12-2 14 TGTGCAAGTCGCTTAGGGACAGGGAAGGGAGGCTACACCTTC CASRLGTGKGGYTF
TRBJ1-6 NA NA TRBV2 15 TGTGCCAGCAGTGGTGGCGAAGGTAATAATTCACCCCTCCACTTT CASSGGEGNNSPLHF
TRBJ2-3 NA NA TRBV10-3 17 TGTGCCATCAGTGATTTGGACAGCAAAACTAGCACAGATACGCAGTATTTT CAISDLDSKTSTDTQYF
TRBJ2-1 NA NA TRBV5-6 19 TGTGCCAGCAGCCCCAAAACCTTTTTAGAATATAACTCCTACAATGAGCAGTTCTTC CASSPKTFLEYNSYNEQFF
TRBJ1-4 NA TRBD1 TRBV28 17 TGTGCCAGCAGTTTAATTCTCTCGGACAGGGTCTCCGAAAAACTGTTTTTT CASSLILSDRVSEKLFF
TRBJ2-2 NA TRBD1 TRBV2 16 TGTGCCAGCAGTGTAGGGGTGGGACAGTCAACCGGGGAGCTGTTTTTT CASSVGVGQSTGELFF
TRBJ1-1 NA TRBD1 TRBV6-5 15 TGTGCCAGCAGACAGGGACAGGGAGAGAACACTGAAGCTTTCTTT CASRQGQGENTEAFF
TRBJ1-1 NA TRBD1 TRBV5-6 15 TGTGCCAGCAGCTGGACAGGTCCTTTGAACACTGAAGCTTTCTTT CASSWTGPLNTEAFF
TRBJ2-3 once TRBD2 TRBV13 17 TGTGCCAGCAGCTTAGGCCCTAGCGGGGCCTACACAGATACGCAGTATTTT CASSLGPSGAYTDTQYF
TRBJ2-5 NA NA TRBV6-5 14 TGTGCCAGCAGCAAATACAGCGATGAAGAGACCCAGTACTTC CASSKYSDEETQYF
TRBJ2-5 NA TRBD1 TRBV7-9 16 TGTGCCAGCAGCCCACGACAGGGGTATTCACAAGAGACCCAGTACTTC CASSPRQGYSQETQYF
TRBJ2-7 once NA TRBV7-9 12 TGTGCCAGCAGCTTAGCCGATTACGAGCAGTACTTC CASSLADYEQYF
TRBJ2-1 NA TRBD2 TRBV5-1 14 TGCGCCAGCCAAGGCGCGGGAGCGTACAATGAGCAGTTCTTC CASQGAGAYNEQFF
TRBJ2-2 NA NA TRBV27 14 TGTGCCAGCAGTTTAGTCGGGAGCAACGGGGAGCTGTTTTTT CASSLVGSNGELFF
TRBJ2-5 NA NA TRBV5-6 13 TGTGCCAGCAGCTTCGGAGGGTTGGAGACCCAGTACTTC CASSFGGLETQYF
TRBJ2-3 NA NA TRBV9 16 TGTGCCAGCAGCGTAGGAGGCGGGGATCGCACAGATACGCAGTATTTT CASSVGGGDRTDTQYF
TRBJ2-7 NA NA TRBV5-6 11 TGTGCCAGCAGCGAGCTTGGGGAGCAGTACTTC CASSELGEQYF
TRBJ2-3 NA NA TRBV2 16 TGTGCCAGCATTTTTGTCCGGGAATCCGACACAGATACGCAGTATTTT CASIFVRESDTDTQYF
TRBJ1-2 NA NA TRBV10-2 10 TGCGCCAGCAGGGGCTGGAGCTACACCTTC CASRGWSYTF
TRBJ2-2 NA NA TRBV5-1 13 TGCGCCAGCAGCTTTAGAGGGACCGGGGAGCTGTTTTTT CASSFRGTGELFF
TRBJ2-5 once NA TRBV2 12 TGTGCCAGCAGGTACTCCCCAGAGACCCAGTACTTC CASRYSPETQYF
TRBJ2-2 NA TRBD2 TRBV11-2 15 TGTGCCAGCAGCTTGACTAGCGGGAACACCGGGGAGCTGTTTTTT CASSLTSGNTGELFF
TRBJ1-1 NA NA TRBV4-1 15 TGCGCCAGCAGCATGGGGAGGGACATGAACACTGAAGCTTTCTTT CASSMGRDMNTEAFF
TRBJ1-5 NA NA TRBV4-3 16 TGCGCCAGCAGCCAAGATCCCCCGCGGGGCAATCAGCCCCAGCATTTT CASSQDPPRGNQPQHF
TRBJ2-1 NA TRBD1 TRBV30 15 TGTGCCTGGGAGCCGGCCGGGACAGGGCAGGGTGAGCAGTTCTTC CAWEPAGTGQGEQFF
TRBJ2-7 NA NA TRBV29-1 11 TGCAGCGTTTGGCAGAAGGACGAGCAGTACTTC CSVWQKDEQYF
TRBJ2-5 NA TRBD1 TRBV27 15 TGTGCCAGCAGTCAACTTCAGGGGGTTCGGGAGACCCAGTACTTC CASSQLQGVRETQYF